The 2 T cell receptor beta chains in this list originate from one sample, sequenced in a study of regulatory T cells in long-lasting Graves disease. The time point is: newly diagnosed GD, antithyroid drugs for less than 3 months. PBMC RNA was the source of the TCR library. With iRepertoire HTBI primers and Arm-PCR of CDR3 regions, TCR beta libraries were built. Using its own MiXCR run on the multiplex PCR reads, TCRdb lists one record per CDR3 protein. This sample has hundreds of thousands of distinct CDR3 sequences, with about 17% found just once. The data also belong to a second study, concerning T cells in Graves' hyperthyroidism and ophthalmopathy.

This specimen consisted of peripheral blood mononuclear cells (PBMCs), obtained at new diagnosis, from a patient treated with antithyroid drugs. Source of these receptors: a woman in her 30s with Graves disease.

The sample holds a few counts of this clonotype. This chain joins TRBV20-1 and TRBJ2-3, with 8 bases that match TRBD1. The V gene end was trimmed by 6 bases and the J gene end by 6 bases; junction bases not matched to a gene: 14. The CDR3 runs 15 residues. Germline values: CDR1 DFQATT, CDR2 SNEGSKA (reference sequence). The CDR3: CSAPNRGAKRDTQYF. CDR3 DNA: TGCAGTGCCCCGAACAGGGGGGCGAAGAGGGATACGCAGTATTTT.

This chain uses TRBV5-6 with TRBJ1-6; the D gene is possibly TRBD1 (6 bases). Trimming stripped 0 bases from V and 9 bases from J, with 7 bases between. The CDR3 is 13 amino acids. The germline V gene encodes CDR1 SGHDT and CDR2 YYEEEE. The CDR3 reads CASSLGGGSPLHF. CDR3 DNA sequence: TGTGCCAGCAGCTTGGGAGGGGGTTCACCCCTCCACTTT.